This TCR beta chain was recovered during a study of CD4 T cells in relation to SARS-CoV-2 and coronaviruses. Study at large: After roughly 9 days of antigen culture, PBMC TCR beta CDR3s were sequenced.

Unexposed donor CD4+ T cells date from about 2010-2019, before the COVID-19 pandemic. The cells were cultured for under twelve days before CD4+ T cells were isolated. Regarding this clone: Its cognate antigen is unknown.

The protocol was immunoSEQ multiplex PCR, while the TCRdb copy is restricted to in-frame clones and leaves out a portion. The sample records tens of thousands of clones, 73% being singletons. The sequenced material came from CD4+ T cells from PBMCs, cultured in vitro. This TCR was sampled from a human donor in good health.

For the CDR3, the DNA is TGTGCCAGCAGCTTAGGAGGTTCCAGCACAGATACGCAGTATTTT. It codes for CASSLGGSSTDTQYF. The V and J genes are TRBV11-3 and TRBJ2-3; D gene ambiguous. V lost 1 base, J lost 0 bases, and 8 bases lay in between. This CDR3 comprises 15 residues. Germline V gene data show CDR1 as SGHNT and CDR2 as YENEEA.